This T cell receptor (beta chain) originates from a study of Tregs in tolerant kidney transplant recipients. Study as a whole: CD4+CD25+CD127- cells came from approximately three-day belatacept mixed lymphocyte reactions, some with approximately 5-day graft donor restimulation.

Remarks on this clone: What it binds is not known.

This CDR3 contains 13 residues. Germline loops: CDR1 SGHRS, CDR2 YFSETQ. Trimming pared 4 bases from V and 0 bases from J, leaving 6 bases between. Repertoires were generated with immunoSEQ multiplex PCR, while TCRdb's copy carries only in-frame clones and drops some. Here the sample spans approximately 41,000 clones, 95% to 96% being singletons. The source of this sequence is a human donor in good health. The sequenced sample was Tregs from blood cultured with allogeneic cells. V and J are TRBV5-1 and TRBJ2-3; D is ambiguous. CDR3 sequence reads: CASSQTSTDTQYF. The CDR3 nucleotides are TGCGCCAGCAGCCAGACTAGCACAGATACGCAGTATTTT.